The entry below describes one TCR beta chain. Its antigen is as yet unknown. The CDR3 length is 17 residues. Reverse transcribing all isolated RNA meant expressed TCRB transcripts were sequenced. Libraries were prepared by immunoSEQ multiplex PCR; TCRdb keeps only in-frame clonotypes and omits some of them. There are approximately 130,000 clones in the sample; 17% occur only once, and 2% to 3% lies in the top ten. This entry belongs to a study of beta chain features in type 1 diabetes. Whole-study results and caveats: Moderate but significant shortening of TCRB CDR3s was recorded in all four CD4+ subsets from Type 1 diabetes patients. Cells with high TCR expression could be over-represented by cDNA sequencing.

Sequencing was carried out using central memory CD4+ T cells from blood. This sequence was found in a man between 18 and 35 years old with type 1 diabetes. The chain recombines TRBV21-1 with TRBJ2-5; TRBD1, the D gene given by the table, was not confirmed from the DNA. TRBV21-1 corresponds to a pseudogene. CDR3 loop: CASSKVWARRGQETQYF. Written as DNA, the CDR3 is TGTGCCAGCAGCAAAGTATGGGCCCGAAGGGGGCAAGAGACCCAGTACTTC.